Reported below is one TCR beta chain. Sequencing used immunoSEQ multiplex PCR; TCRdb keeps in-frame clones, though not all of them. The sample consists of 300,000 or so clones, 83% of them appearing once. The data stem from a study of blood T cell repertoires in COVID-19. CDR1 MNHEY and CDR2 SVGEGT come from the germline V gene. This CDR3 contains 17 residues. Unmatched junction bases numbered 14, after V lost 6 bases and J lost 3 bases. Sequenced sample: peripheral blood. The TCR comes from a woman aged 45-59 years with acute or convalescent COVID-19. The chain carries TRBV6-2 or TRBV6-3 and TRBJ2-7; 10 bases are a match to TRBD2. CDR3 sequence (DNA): TGTGCCAGCAGCTCCCTCCTCCTCGGACTAGCGGACTACGAGCAGTACTTC. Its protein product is CASSSLLLGLADYEQYF.